This T cell receptor beta chain appears in the sequencing data of a study of T cells in Graves' hyperthyroidism and ophthalmopathy. RNA transcripts gave rise to amplified TCR beta CDR3 regions. RT-PCR in the first round (using the HTBI primer set) targeted the TCR CDR3. TCRdb re-called the multiplex PCR reads through MiXCR, storing one row per CDR3 protein. The repertoire holds hundreds of thousands of distinct CDR3 sequences, with roughly a quarter as singletons. The CDR3 has 11 amino acids. Trimming took 6 bases from V and 8 from J, leaving 10 bases between them. Looked up from germline, CDR1 is MDHEN and CDR2 is SYDVKM. This clonotype was counted between two and nine times. Its antigen is currently unknown. General study points: Expanded thyroid clonotypes (above 0.001) were mostly also found in blood.

Fresh peripheral blood, 8 to 10 ml of it, supplied the PBMCs. The sequenced sample consisted of blood. The chain links TRBV28 to TRBJ1-2, with D unresolved. This TCR derives from a woman aged 30 to 39 with Graves' ophthalmopathy. The CDR3 DNA sequence: TGTGCCAGCAGGTATGAGGGCGGCTACACCTTC. Its protein product is CASRYEGGYTF.